Ten or more counts support the clone carrying this T cell receptor beta chain. No antigen is known for it. This sample was included in a study of T cells after posttransplantation cyclophosphamide. Germline V lookup: CDR1 MDHEN, CDR2 SYDVKM. Trimming removed 7 bases at V and 2 bases at J, with 6 bases between. The length of the CDR3 is 13 residues. This related bone marrow graft donor gave peripheral blood on the day of marrow donation. General study findings and limits: Later blood repertoires were often dominated by clones from the donor CD8+ memory compartment.

Measured with immunoSEQ multiplex PCR; TCRdb has only the in-frame clones, and not every one. Observed in the sample are more than 20,000 clones, none of them singletons. This receptor was taken from a man over 45 in good health, CMV-negative, and a related stem cell transplant donor. The sequencing input was PBMCs. The rearrangement uses TRBV28 and TRBJ2-6; D is ambiguous. The CDR3 DNA reads as TGTGCCAGCACCCTTCCTGGGGCCAACGTCCTGACTTTC. Protein sequence: CASTLPGANVLTF. The variable domain in full, with the rest retrieved from reference TRBV28 and TRBJ2-6, is DVKVTQSSRYLVKRTGEKVFLECVQDMDHENMFWYRQDPGLGLRLIYFSYDVKMKEKGDIPEGYSVSREKKERFSLILESASTNQTSMYLCASTLPGANVLTFGAGSRLTVL.